Listed below are T cell receptor beta chains from one sample, sequenced in a study of blood T cell repertoires in COVID-19. Repertoires were generated with immunoSEQ multiplex PCR, while TCRdb's copy carries only in-frame clones and drops some. The sample holds 55,000 to 65,000 clones; around 80% are singletons and the top ten take about 3%. The sample comprised peripheral blood. Receptor source: a man between 60 and 75 years old with acute or convalescent COVID-19. Both conserved end residues are part of each CDR3. A D gene is named only where the DNA matches it firmly. Size tells how often a clone was seen (once, few, many) or the class of an expanded clone, and some rows leave it out.

V: TRBV7-3
D: NA
size: NA
J: TRBJ1-1
DNA: TGTGCCAGCAGCTTAAGGCAAGACACTGAAGCTTTCTTT
CDR3: CASSLRQDTEAFF

V: TRBV19
D: NA
size: NA
J: TRBJ2-2
DNA: TGTGCCAGTAGTTCCACAGTTTCAGGGGAGCTGTTTTTT
CDR3: CASSSTVSGELFF

V: TRBV15
D: NA
size: few
J: TRBJ2-7
DNA: TGTGCCACCTCGGCAGGGAGGTTATGGGACGAGCAGTACTTC
CDR3: CATSAGRLWDEQYF

V: TRBV19
D: TRBD2
size: NA
J: TRBJ2-2
DNA: TGTGCCAGTAATACGGGAGGGAGTGGCCGGGAGCTGTTTTTT
CDR3: CASNTGGSGRELFF

V: TRBV6-1
D: TRBD2
size: once
J: TRBJ2-7
DNA: TGTGCCAGCAGTGAAATGGGGGGGGCTAGCGGGCCCTACGAGCAGTACTTC
CDR3: CASSEMGGASGPYEQYF

V: TRBV18
D: TRBD1
size: NA
J: TRBJ1-2
DNA: TGTGCCAGCTCCGGACAACAGACAGGGGCCCAAGGCTACACCTTC
CDR3: CASSGQQTGAQGYTF

V: TRBV28
D: NA
size: NA
J: TRBJ2-1
DNA: TGTGCCAGCAGGAGGGACTTATACAATGAGCAGTTCTTC
CDR3: CASRRDLYNEQFF

V: TRBV28
D: TRBD1
size: NA
J: TRBJ2-5
DNA: TGTGCCAGCAGTTTGTATACCGGGACAGCCCAAGAGACCCAGTACTTC
CDR3: CASSLYTGTAQETQYF

V: TRBV21-1
D: NA
size: NA
J: TRBJ1-6
DNA: TGTGCCAGCAGCAAAGAGATGGGCGGGGGGCGTCAGTCACCCCTCCACTTT
CDR3: CASSKEMGGGRQSPLHF

V: TRBV5-6
D: NA
size: NA
J: TRBJ1-1
DNA: TGTGCCAGCAGCTTTGGGCTGAACACTGAAGCTTTCTTT
CDR3: CASSFGLNTEAFF

V: TRBV6-5
D: TRBD1
size: NA
J: TRBJ2-3
DNA: TGTGCCAGCAGGCTGACAGGGCCAGATACGCAGTATTTT
CDR3: CASRLTGPDTQYF

V: TRBV1
D: NA
size: NA
J: TRBJ2-1
DNA: TGCACCAGCAGCCCCCGGGACAGGGGAAAGAGGAATGAGCAGTTCTTC
CDR3: CTSSPRDRGKRNEQFF

V: TRBV5-6
D: TRBD1
size: NA
J: TRBJ1-5
DNA: TGTGCCAGCAGCTTGGCTGGGACAGCGGACAATCAGCCCCAGCATTTT
CDR3: CASSLAGTADNQPQHF

V: TRBV24-1
D: NA
size: NA
J: TRBJ2-2
DNA: TGTGCCACCGAAAAGGAGCCCGGGGAGCTGTTTTTT
CDR3: CATEKEPGELFF

V: TRBV7-7
D: NA
size: NA
J: TRBJ2-2
DNA: TGTGCTAGCAGCCAGAGGGCGGGATTGAACACCGGGGAGCTGTTTTTT
CDR3: CASSQRAGLNTGELFF

V: TRBV7-2
D: TRBD1
size: NA
J: TRBJ2-7
DNA: TGTGCCAGCAGCTTCGACAGGGTTGACTACGAGCAGTACTTC
CDR3: CASSFDRVDYEQYF

V: TRBV28
D: TRBD2
size: NA
J: TRBJ2-1
DNA: TGTGCCAGCAGCCTAGCGGGAGGGCCGAGGTCACAGTTCTTC
CDR3: CASSLAGGPRSQFF

V: TRBV6-5
D: TRBD1
size: NA
J: TRBJ2-7
DNA: TGTGCCAGCAGTTACGGGGGACAGGGATACTACGAGCAGTACTTC
CDR3: CASSYGGQGYYEQYF

V: TRBV19
D: NA
size: NA
J: TRBJ2-7
DNA: TGTGCCAGTAGTCAAGGCAGGGCCTACGAGCAGTACTTC
CDR3: CASSQGRAYEQYF

V: TRBV2
D: TRBD1
size: NA
J: TRBJ1-4
DNA: TGTGCCAGCTCATATACAGGGGGAACTAATGAAAAACTGTTTTTT
CDR3: CASSYTGGTNEKLFF

V: TRBV7-9
D: NA
size: NA
J: TRBJ2-7
DNA: TGTGCCAGCAGCCAAGACTCGCGGGGGCTTACCTACGAGCAGTACTTC
CDR3: CASSQDSRGLTYEQYF

V: TRBV7-8
D: TRBD2
size: NA
J: TRBJ2-1
DNA: TGTGCCAGCAGATTGACTAGCGGGGCCTACAATGAGCAGTTCTTC
CDR3: CASRLTSGAYNEQFF

V: TRBV29-1
D: NA
size: NA
J: TRBJ2-2
DNA: TGCAGCACGGGTATTACCGGGGAGCTGTTTTTT
CDR3: CSTGITGELFF

V: TRBV12-3/TRBV12-4
D: TRBD1
size: NA
J: TRBJ1-2
DNA: TGTGCCAGCAGTTTTGAGGGACAGAGGTACACCTTC
CDR3: CASSFEGQRYTF

V: TRBV5-6
D: NA
size: once
J: TRBJ1-5
DNA: TGTGCCAGCAGCTTGTCCTATAGCAATCAGCCCCAGCATTTT
CDR3: CASSLSYSNQPQHF

V: TRBV10-3
D: TRBD2
size: NA
J: TRBJ2-1
DNA: TGTGCCATCTCCCCGGGACTAGCGGATTACAATGAGCAGTTCTTC
CDR3: CAISPGLADYNEQFF

V: TRBV7-2
D: NA
size: NA
J: TRBJ1-5
DNA: TGTGCCAGCAGCTTAGGAGGGGGGGGCAATCAGCCCCAGCATTTT
CDR3: CASSLGGGGNQPQHF

V: TRBV7-3
D: TRBD1
size: NA
J: TRBJ1-6
DNA: TGTGCCAGCAGCCGGGACAGGGCCGATGAGAATTCACCCCTCCACTTT
CDR3: CASSRDRADENSPLHF

V: TRBV12-3/TRBV12-4
D: NA
size: NA
J: TRBJ2-7
DNA: TGTGCCAGCAGTTTCGAATCGGGAGACAGGCAGTACTTC
CDR3: CASSFESGDRQYF

V: TRBV7-2
D: TRBD2
size: once
J: TRBJ2-1
DNA: TGTGCCAGCAGCTCCGGACTAGCGGAGTACAATGAGCAGTTCTTC
CDR3: CASSSGLAEYNEQFF

V: TRBV19
D: TRBD1
size: NA
J: TRBJ1-1
DNA: TGTGCCAGTACCTCCCCAGGGGGATACACTGAAGCTTTCTTT
CDR3: CASTSPGGYTEAFF

V: TRBV24-1
D: NA
size: few
J: TRBJ2-1
DNA: TGTGCCACCAGTGATTTGAAGCGGCCAAACAATGAGCAGTTCTTC
CDR3: CATSDLKRPNNEQFF

V: TRBV4-2
D: NA
size: NA
J: TRBJ2-5
DNA: TGTGCCAGCAGCCAAGGGACATTAGAGACCCAGTACTTC
CDR3: CASSQGTLETQYF

V: TRBV30
D: TRBD2
size: NA
J: TRBJ2-1
DNA: TGTGCCTGGAGTAGAGGACTAGCGGACAATGAGCAGTTCTTC
CDR3: CAWSRGLADNEQFF

V: TRBV19
D: TRBD2
size: once
J: TRBJ2-1
DNA: TGTGCCAGTAGTATAATCGAGGCTAGCGGATACAATGAGCAGTTCTTC
CDR3: CASSIIEASGYNEQFF

V: TRBV7-2
D: NA
size: NA
J: TRBJ1-1
DNA: TGTGCCAGCAGCTTAATTCGTAGCACTGAAGCTTTCTTT
CDR3: CASSLIRSTEAFF

V: TRBV19
D: NA
size: many
J: TRBJ2-6
DNA: TGTGCCAGTAGCTGGGGAGGAACTGGGGCCAACGTCCTGACTTTC
CDR3: CASSWGGTGANVLTF

V: TRBV5-1
D: NA
size: NA
J: TRBJ1-1
DNA: TGCGCCAGCAGCTTGGACACCTTGAACACTGAAGCTTTCTTT
CDR3: CASSLDTLNTEAFF

V: TRBV27
D: TRBD1
size: NA
J: TRBJ1-5
DNA: TGTGCCAGCAGATCTAGGGGGCGGGGAACTCAGCCCCAGCATTTT
CDR3: CASRSRGRGTQPQHF

V: TRBV19
D: TRBD1
size: NA
J: TRBJ1-1
DNA: TGTGCCAGTATGTACCGGGACAGGGGGAGCACTGAAGCTTTCTTT
CDR3: CASMYRDRGSTEAFF

V: TRBV7-3
D: NA
size: NA
J: TRBJ2-1
DNA: TGTGCCAGCAGCTTAGCGGGCTCACCCCCCAATGAGCAGTTCTTC
CDR3: CASSLAGSPPNEQFF

V: TRBV18
D: TRBD2
size: NA
J: TRBJ2-1
DNA: TGTGCCAGCTCACCCATAGCGGGAGGGCGGGTTGAGCAGTTCTTC
CDR3: CASSPIAGGRVEQFF

V: TRBV5-1
D: NA
size: NA
J: TRBJ1-6
DNA: TGCGCCAGCAGCCTGCAGGGCCCTATCAATTCACCCCTCCACTTT
CDR3: CASSLQGPINSPLHF

V: TRBV4-2
D: NA
size: NA
J: TRBJ1-2
DNA: TGTGCCAGCAGCCTTGGGGGGTCGGACTATGGCTACACCTTC
CDR3: CASSLGGSDYGYTF

V: TRBV6-2/TRBV6-3
D: NA
size: NA
J: TRBJ2-7
DNA: TGTGCCAGCAGTTACCCTACAACAGGGAACGAGCAGTACTTC
CDR3: CASSYPTTGNEQYF

V: TRBV28
D: NA
size: NA
J: TRBJ1-2
DNA: TGTGCCAGCAGTTTATCCCGGGGGGGCGGCTATGGCTACACCTTC
CDR3: CASSLSRGGGYGYTF

V: TRBV18
D: TRBD1
size: NA
J: TRBJ1-4
DNA: TGTGCCAGCTCCCTGAACAGGGGGTCTCCGGCAACTAATGAAAAACTGTTTTTT
CDR3: CASSLNRGSPATNEKLFF

V: TRBV28
D: NA
size: NA
J: TRBJ2-7
DNA: TGTGCCAGCAGTTTTAATTTAGGGGGCTACGAGCAGTACTTC
CDR3: CASSFNLGGYEQYF

V: TRBV5-1
D: NA
size: NA
J: TRBJ1-1
DNA: TGCGCCAGCAGCACAGGGTTTTTGAACACTGAAGCTTTCTTT
CDR3: CASSTGFLNTEAFF

V: TRBV27
D: TRBD2
size: NA
J: TRBJ2-2
DNA: TGTGCCAGCAGTTCCCCGACTAGCGGGAGGACGGCGAACACCGGGGAGCTGTTTTTT
CDR3: CASSSPTSGRTANTGELFF

V: TRBV19
D: NA
size: NA
J: TRBJ1-2
DNA: TGTGCCAGTAGTATTGGCGGAAGCTATGGCTACACCTTC
CDR3: CASSIGGSYGYTF